This T cell receptor beta chain was retrieved from a study of blood T cell repertoires in COVID-19. Some clones are missing from TCRdb's copy, which holds only in-frame ones; the method was immunoSEQ multiplex PCR. Seen here are roughly 90,000 clones, around 83% observed once, and the top ten hold roughly 2.1%. Germline V gene sequence: CDR1 SGHNT, CDR2 YENEEA. Trimming left V 5 bases short and J 0 bases short, with 11 bases between. The CDR3 is 14 residues long. Sequenced sample: peripheral blood. The receptor comes from a woman aged 70-85 years with acute or convalescent COVID-19. The rearrangement joins TRBV11-3 to TRBJ2-7; D unclear. The CDR3 region has the DNA TGTGCCAGCAGCCCTAGTTTGGGCTCCTACGAGCAGTACTTC. It specifies CASSPSLGSYEQYF.